One T cell receptor (beta chain) is described in this entry. The antigen is unknown. V lost 2 bases to trimming and J lost 6 bases, with 14 bases between them. The germline CDR1 and CDR2 sequences are MNHEY and SVGAGI. The CDR3 is 14 residues long. The data derive from a study of T cells in Graves' hyperthyroidism and ophthalmopathy. Study-level findings and limits: From stable hyperthyroidism, ophthalmopathy was separated by a 13 V-J model. Most thyroid clonotypes with frequency above 0.001 were detected in blood.

A Clinical Activity Score of at least 3, a NOSPECS grade of at least 4 and a duration under 3 months were recorded in the ophthalmopathy patients. Thyroid ultrasound, orbital computed tomography, clinical symptoms, and serum thyroxine and TRAb underpinned diagnoses. Amplified regions were TCR beta CDR3 sequences from RNA transcripts. The HTBI set primed first-round TCR CDR3 RT-PCR. TCRdb analysed the multiplex PCR reads with MiXCR anew, one entry per CDR3 protein. The sample consists of fewer than 350,000 distinct CDR3 sequences, around a sixth of them appearing once. The receptor's source is a woman between 40 and 55 years old with Graves' ophthalmopathy. The V gene is TRBV6-5, the J gene TRBJ2-7, with D perhaps matching TRBD1 (6 bases). The material sequenced was blood. The CDR3 spells CASSYTRGSSEQYF. CDR3 DNA: TGTGCCAGCAGTTACACCAGGGGCAGTTCCGAGCAGTACTTC.